This is a list of T cell receptor beta chains from one sample in a study of control samples from healthy donors and cancer patients. Sequenced by immunoSEQ multiplex PCR; TCRdb stores in-frame clones only, minus some. Counted here are about 190,000 clones, about 91% occurring once; the ten biggest clones make up roughly 1.9%. The sample comprised blood. The receptors originated from a man aged 25-40 years in good health. CDR3s include the opening cysteine and the closing phenylalanine or tryptophan. Fields, in order: D gene, J gene, clone size, V gene, CDR3 length, CDR3 DNA, CDR3 protein. The D gene is left open where the match is weak. The size entry is marked missing in some rows and otherwise reads once, few, many or a size class.

d_gene: TRBD1
j_gene: TRBJ2-1
abundance: .
v_gene: TRBV7-9
len: 15
CDR3nt: TGTGCCAGCAGCTTAGGGCCGACAGGGTTTAATGAGCAGTTCTTC
CDR3aa: CASSLGPTGFNEQFF

d_gene: .
j_gene: TRBJ1-3
abundance: .
v_gene: TRBV5-6
len: 14
CDR3nt: TGTGCCAGCATTCAGGGCTTCTCTGGAAACACCATATATTTT
CDR3aa: CASIQGFSGNTIYF

d_gene: TRBD1
j_gene: TRBJ1-5
abundance: once
v_gene: TRBV5-5
len: 16
CDR3nt: TGTGCCAGCAGCTTGGACACAGGGGGCAGCAATCAGCCCCAGCATTTT
CDR3aa: CASSLDTGGSNQPQHF

d_gene: .
j_gene: TRBJ1-3
abundance: .
v_gene: TRBV12-5
len: 14
CDR3nt: TGTGCTAGTGGTTTGGACGGGCGCGGAAACACCATATATTTT
CDR3aa: CASGLDGRGNTIYF

d_gene: .
j_gene: TRBJ1-1
abundance: .
v_gene: TRBV27
len: 15
CDR3nt: TGTGCCAGCAGTCGAATTCTGGGGACAAACACTGAAGCTTTCTTT
CDR3aa: CASSRILGTNTEAFF

d_gene: TRBD1
j_gene: TRBJ1-2
abundance: .
v_gene: TRBV19
len: 18
CDR3nt: TGTGCCAGTAGTATCCTCCGATCACAGGGGGAAAGGACCTATGGCTACACCTTC
CDR3aa: CASSILRSQGERTYGYTF

d_gene: TRBD1
j_gene: TRBJ1-4
abundance: .
v_gene: TRBV12-5
len: 15
CDR3nt: TGTGCTAGTGGTTTGAATCCCCCGGGACAGGGGAAACTGTTTTTT
CDR3aa: CASGLNPPGQGKLFF

d_gene: TRBD1
j_gene: TRBJ2-1
abundance: once
v_gene: TRBV10-3
len: 15
CDR3nt: TGTGCCATCAGTGAGTCTAGGACAGGGCAGTATGAGCAGTTCTTC
CDR3aa: CAISESRTGQYEQFF

d_gene: .
j_gene: TRBJ2-2
abundance: .
v_gene: TRBV11-3
len: 14
CDR3nt: TGTGCCAGCAGCTCCGGGGAAGGCGCCGGGGAGCTGTTTTTT
CDR3aa: CASSSGEGAGELFF

d_gene: .
j_gene: TRBJ2-7
abundance: .
v_gene: TRBV7-6
len: 12
CDR3nt: TGTGCCAGCAGCCCTCACGCCCGCGAGCAGTACTTC
CDR3aa: CASSPHAREQYF

d_gene: .
j_gene: TRBJ1-5
abundance: .
v_gene: TRBV3-1/TRBV3-2
len: 13
CDR3nt: TGTGCCAGCAGCCCTCAGTTGAATCAGCCCCAGCATTTT
CDR3aa: CASSPQLNQPQHF

d_gene: TRBD2
j_gene: TRBJ2-1
abundance: .
v_gene: TRBV7-2
len: 19
CDR3nt: TGTGCCAGCAGCTTAGTTCGGACTAGCGGGGGGGCCTCCTACAATGAGCAGTTCTTC
CDR3aa: CASSLVRTSGGASYNEQFF

d_gene: TRBD2
j_gene: TRBJ2-3
abundance: .
v_gene: TRBV2
len: 14
CDR3nt: TGTGCCAGCAGTGAAGCGCGGGGGAGGGGTACGCAGTATTTT
CDR3aa: CASSEARGRGTQYF

d_gene: TRBD2
j_gene: TRBJ2-7
abundance: few
v_gene: TRBV10-2
len: 17
CDR3nt: TGCGCCAGCAGTATTTCTAGCGGGGGGTCCAAACCCTACGAGCAGTACTTC
CDR3aa: CASSISSGGSKPYEQYF

d_gene: TRBD1
j_gene: TRBJ1-5
abundance: .
v_gene: TRBV27
len: 14
CDR3nt: TGTGCCAGCAGTTTGCAGGGGGCTGATCAGCCCCAGCATTTT
CDR3aa: CASSLQGADQPQHF

d_gene: .
j_gene: TRBJ1-1
abundance: .
v_gene: TRBV30
len: 12
CDR3nt: TGTGCCTGGAGTGTATTAAACACTGAAGCTTTCTTT
CDR3aa: CAWSVLNTEAFF

d_gene: .
j_gene: TRBJ1-5
abundance: .
v_gene: TRBV5-1
len: 15
CDR3nt: TGCGCCAGCAGCTTGGTTGTAGGCCCCGATCAGCCCCAGCATTTT
CDR3aa: CASSLVVGPDQPQHF

d_gene: .
j_gene: TRBJ2-2
abundance: .
v_gene: TRBV21-1
len: 16
CDR3nt: TGTGCCAGCAGCAAAGGGGACAGATCGAACACCGGGGAGCTGTTTTTT
CDR3aa: CASSKGDRSNTGELFF

d_gene: .
j_gene: TRBJ2-7
abundance: .
v_gene: TRBV3-1/TRBV3-2
len: 13
CDR3nt: TGTGCCAGCAGCCTGCTATGGGGCAACGAGCAGTACTTC
CDR3aa: CASSLLWGNEQYF

d_gene: .
j_gene: TRBJ1-2
abundance: .
v_gene: TRBV4-2
len: 15
CDR3nt: TGTGCCAGCAGCCACTCCGGGGGCTCTAACTATGGCTACACCTTC
CDR3aa: CASSHSGGSNYGYTF

d_gene: .
j_gene: TRBJ1-1
abundance: .
v_gene: TRBV19
len: 12
CDR3nt: TGTGCCAGTAGTATAGATCTACGTGAAGCTTTCTTT
CDR3aa: CASSIDLREAFF

d_gene: TRBD2
j_gene: TRBJ2-3
abundance: .
v_gene: TRBV9
len: 16
CDR3nt: TGTGCCAGCAGCCCCGCCCCGGGGGGGGGCCGAGATACGCAGTATTTT
CDR3aa: CASSPAPGGGRDTQYF

d_gene: .
j_gene: TRBJ1-6
abundance: .
v_gene: TRBV5-1
len: 13
CDR3nt: TGCGCCAGCAGCTTTATCAATAATTCACCCCTCCACTTT
CDR3aa: CASSFINNSPLHF

d_gene: TRBD1
j_gene: TRBJ2-1
abundance: .
v_gene: TRBV5-1
len: 17
CDR3nt: TGCGCCAGCAAGGAGGACAGGGGATCCTACCCGTACAATGAGCAGTTCTTC
CDR3aa: CASKEDRGSYPYNEQFF

d_gene: TRBD1
j_gene: TRBJ1-5
abundance: once
v_gene: TRBV2
len: 15
CDR3nt: TGTGCCAGCAGTGAAGTGGGCAGGGGGCTTTGGCCCCAGCATTTT
CDR3aa: CASSEVGRGLWPQHF